This note documents a single T cell receptor beta chain sequence. Its specificity is not known. Sequencing libraries made from TCR beta cDNA carried unique molecular identifiers. TCRdb re-analysed the PCR reads in MiXCR, keeping a single row per CDR3 protein. The repertoire has 600,000 to 700,000 distinct CDR3 sequences, roughly three fifths of them found once; the top ten carry 11%. The sample originates from a study of post-analysis software for immune sequencing data. Study conclusions and caveats: Four or five TRBV segments, including TRBV5-6, TRBV5-1 and TRBV20-1, were more frequent in patients than controls. Strong same-batch co-clustering of samples appeared with F measure clustering. Controls had significantly higher normalized Chao1 diversity than multiple sclerosis patients.

Germline lookup yields CDR1 LGHNA and CDR2 YSLEER. Trimming left V 4 bases short and J 10 bases short, with 14 bases between. This CDR3 is 13 amino acids long. Material: blood. The chain has TRBV4-3 and TRBJ2-1; no reliable D call. This sequence originates from a girl aged 2-10 years with multiple sclerosis. The DNA of the CDR3 is TGCGCCAGCAGCCCGAACCTCCTGGGAGAGCAGTTCTTC. Protein sequence: CASSPNLLGEQFF.